Listed below are T cell receptor beta chains from one sample, sequenced in a study of Ad26.COV2.S vaccination and SARS-CoV-2 variants. Assay used: immunoSEQ multiplex PCR; TCRdb lists only in-frame clones, some missing. Among 200,000 to 250,000 clones listed, roughly 90% were seen once. Sequenced here: peripheral blood, sampled in a trial of Ad26.COV2.S vaccine versus placebo. The receptors derive from a person between 18 and 65 years old who received the Ad26.COV2.S COVID-19 vaccine or a placebo. Both conserved end residues are part of each CDR3. D genes are given only for firm matches. Only part of the rows carry a size: once, few, many, or a class if the clone is expanded.

d_call	clone_size	j_call	cdr3_length	v_call	cdr3_aa	cdr3_nt
TRBD1	.	TRBJ1-4	15	TRBV18	CASSRDRAANEKLFF	TGTGCCAGCTCCCGGGACAGGGCGGCTAATGAAAAACTGTTTTTT
.	.	TRBJ2-7	14	TRBV11-2	CASSSAGISYEQYF	TGTGCCAGCAGCTCAGCAGGAATCTCCTACGAGCAGTACTTC
.	.	TRBJ1-4	15	TRBV27	CASSLFQGRREKLFF	TGTGCCAGCAGTTTATTTCAGGGTAGGAGAGAAAAACTGTTTTTT
.	.	TRBJ2-1	16	TRBV7-3	CASSTQVREGYNEQFF	TGTGCCAGCAGCACCCAGGTGCGGGAAGGATACAATGAGCAGTTCTTC
.	.	TRBJ2-1	13	TRBV10-1	CASSIGGYNEQFF	TGCGCCAGCAGTATCGGGGGCTACAATGAGCAGTTCTTC
TRBD1	.	TRBJ2-3	16	TRBV15	CATSSWRDRDTDTQYF	TGTGCCACCAGCTCCTGGCGGGACAGGGACACAGATACGCAGTATTTT
.	.	TRBJ2-2	14	TRBV7-2	CASSLTANTGELFF	TGTGCCAGCAGCTTGACAGCTAACACCGGGGAGCTGTTTTTT
TRBD1	.	TRBJ2-7	14	TRBV3-1/TRBV3-2	CASWNRGSSYEQYF	TGTGCCAGCTGGAACAGGGGGTCCTCCTACGAGCAGTACTTC
.	.	TRBJ1-6	15	TRBV7-6	CASSSSGEAGSPLHF	TGTGCCAGCAGCTCGTCCGGTGAGGCGGGTTCACCCCTCCACTTT
.	.	TRBJ2-7	14	TRBV16	CASSPLGQRYEQYF	TGTGCCAGCAGCCCCCTGGGGCAGAGATACGAGCAGTACTTC
.	.	TRBJ1-5	14	TRBV6-5	CASLEPYSNQPQHF	TGTGCCAGCCTTGAACCCTATAGCAATCAGCCCCAGCATTTT
TRBD1	.	TRBJ2-7	13	TRBV7-2	CASTSAGQGEQYF	TGTGCCAGCACTTCCGCGGGACAGGGAGAGCAGTACTTC
.	.	TRBJ2-1	17	TRBV15	CATSFRGARNTNNEQFF	TGTGCCACCAGCTTCCGAGGGGCGAGAAACACTAACAATGAGCAGTTCTTC
.	few	TRBJ2-5	14	TRBV25-1	CASSEPRVNETQYF	TGTGCCAGCAGTGAACCCAGGGTCAACGAGACCCAGTACTTC
.	.	TRBJ1-6	11	TRBV30	CAWSVGSPLHF	TGTGCCTGGAGTGTCGGGTCACCCCTCCACTTT
TRBD2	.	TRBJ2-3	13	TRBV5-1	CASSLGLGGTQYF	TGCGCCAGCAGCTTAGGTTTGGGGGGGACGCAGTATTTT
TRBD2	few	TRBJ2-1	16	TRBV28	CASSSLRAGDYNEQFF	TGTGCCAGCAGTTCACTGAGAGCGGGAGACTACAATGAGCAGTTCTTC
.	.	TRBJ1-1	14	TRBV7-9	CASRNPGSGGEAFF	TGTGCCAGCAGAAACCCAGGGAGCGGGGGCGAAGCTTTCTTT
.	.	TRBJ2-3	14	TRBV29-1	CSVVGIPSTDTQYF	TGCAGCGTTGTCGGGATCCCTAGCACAGATACGCAGTATTTT
.	.	TRBJ1-5	15	TRBV28	CASSLAGVGNQPQHF	TGTGCCAGCAGTTTGGCAGGGGTTGGCAATCAGCCCCAGCATTTT
TRBD1	.	TRBJ1-1	16	TRBV7-2	CASSLGTGVGVTEAFF	TGTGCCAGCAGCCTCGGGACAGGGGTAGGGGTCACTGAAGCTTTCTTT
.	.	TRBJ2-7	12	TRBV7-2	CASSPGSHEQYF	TGTGCCAGCAGCCCTGGGAGCCACGAGCAGTACTTC
TRBD1	.	TRBJ1-2	13	TRBV6-5	CASSYGTGESGAF	TGTGCCAGCAGTTACGGGACAGGGGAGAGTGGGGCCTTC
TRBD2	.	TRBJ2-7	15	TRBV27	CASSIIAGGPGEQYF	TGTGCCAGCAGTATAATAGCGGGGGGGCCGGGTGAGCAGTACTTC
TRBD1	.	TRBJ2-5	15	TRBV28	CASSLPGQGGETQYF	TGTGCCAGCAGTTTACCGGGACAGGGTGGAGAGACCCAGTACTTC